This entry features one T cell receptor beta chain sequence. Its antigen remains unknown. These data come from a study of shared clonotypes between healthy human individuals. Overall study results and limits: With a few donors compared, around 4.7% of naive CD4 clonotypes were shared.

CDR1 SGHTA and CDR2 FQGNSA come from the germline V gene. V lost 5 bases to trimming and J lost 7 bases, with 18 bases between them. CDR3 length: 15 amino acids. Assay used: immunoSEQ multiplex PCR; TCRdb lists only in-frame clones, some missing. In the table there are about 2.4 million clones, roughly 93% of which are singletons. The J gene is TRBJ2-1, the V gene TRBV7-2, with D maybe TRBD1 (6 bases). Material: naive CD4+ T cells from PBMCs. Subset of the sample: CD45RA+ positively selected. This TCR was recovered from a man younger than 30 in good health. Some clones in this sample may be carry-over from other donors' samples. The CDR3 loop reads CASSLKSGTPNEQFF. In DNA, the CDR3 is TGTGCCAGCAGCCTAAAGTCCGGGACACCAAATGAGCAGTTCTTC.